This T cell receptor (beta chain) was recovered during a study of T cell responses to AZD1222 COVID-19 vaccine. The sample holds a few counts of this clone. Method: immunoSEQ multiplex PCR; TCRdb's copy keeps in-frame clones and lacks some. The sample has approximately 220,000 clones, under 95% seen once. V gave up 0 bases and J gave up 4 bases, with 9 bases separating them. The CDR3 has 14 residues. Germline V gene data show CDR1 as MNHEY and CDR2 as SVGAGI. This receptor was taken from an adult in good health. The material sequenced was peripheral blood, taken on day 0 of MenACWY control vaccination. The V call is TRBV6-5, the J call TRBJ1-1, with D possibly being TRBD1 (5 bases). This CDR3 reads CASSYSEGSTEAFF. Here the CDR3 DNA reads TGTGCCAGCAGTTACTCAGAGGGGTCCACTGAAGCTTTCTTT.